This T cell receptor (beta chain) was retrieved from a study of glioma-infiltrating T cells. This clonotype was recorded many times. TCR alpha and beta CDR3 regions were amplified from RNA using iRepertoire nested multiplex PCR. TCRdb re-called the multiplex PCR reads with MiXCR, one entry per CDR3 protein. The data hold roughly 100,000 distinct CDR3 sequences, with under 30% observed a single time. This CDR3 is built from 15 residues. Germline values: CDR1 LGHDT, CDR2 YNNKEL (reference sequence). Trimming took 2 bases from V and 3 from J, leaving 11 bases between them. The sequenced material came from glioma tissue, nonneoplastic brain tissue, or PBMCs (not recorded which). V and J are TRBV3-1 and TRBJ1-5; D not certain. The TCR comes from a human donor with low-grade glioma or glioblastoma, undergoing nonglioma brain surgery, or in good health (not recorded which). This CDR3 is CASSQSGSANQPQHF. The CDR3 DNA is TGTGCCAGCAGCCAAAGTGGGAGCGCCAATCAGCCCCAGCATTTT.